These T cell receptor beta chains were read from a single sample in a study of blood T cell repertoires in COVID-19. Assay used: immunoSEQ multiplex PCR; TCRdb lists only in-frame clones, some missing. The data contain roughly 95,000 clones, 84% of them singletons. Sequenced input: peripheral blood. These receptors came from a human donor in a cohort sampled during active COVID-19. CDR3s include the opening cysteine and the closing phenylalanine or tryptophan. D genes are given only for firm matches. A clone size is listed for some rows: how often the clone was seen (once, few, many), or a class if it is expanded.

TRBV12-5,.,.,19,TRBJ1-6,CASGSNEWLNRARNSPLHF,TGTGCTAGTGGTTCCAATGAGTGGCTAAACAGGGCCCGTAATTCACCCCTCCACTTT
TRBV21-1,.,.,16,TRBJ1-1,CASSFRQVIMNTEAFF,TGTGCCAGCAGCTTTCGACAGGTCATCATGAACACTGAAGCTTTCTTT
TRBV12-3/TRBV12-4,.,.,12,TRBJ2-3,CASSLLTDTQYF,TGTGCCAGCAGTTTACTCACAGATACGCAGTATTTT
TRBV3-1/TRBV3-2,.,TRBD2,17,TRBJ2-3,CASSRGLAGGPLDTQYF,TGTGCCAGCAGCCGGGGACTAGCGGGAGGGCCATTAGATACGCAGTATTTT
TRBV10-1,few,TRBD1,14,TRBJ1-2,CASSEDGTGGGYTF,TGCGCCAGCAGTGAAGACGGGACAGGGGGTGGCTACACCTTC
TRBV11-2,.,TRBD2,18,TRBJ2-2,CASSSTRLAGGGTGELFF,TGTGCCAGCAGCTCCACCCGACTAGCGGGAGGAGGCACCGGGGAGCTGTTTTTT
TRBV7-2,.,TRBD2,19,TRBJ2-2,CASSLGGRTGGWLVGELFF,TGTGCCAGCAGCTTGGGTGGCCGGACCGGGGGGTGGTTGGTCGGGGAGCTGTTTTTT
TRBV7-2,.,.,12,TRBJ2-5,CASSSYQETQYF,TGTGCCAGCAGCTCATACCAAGAGACCCAGTACTTC
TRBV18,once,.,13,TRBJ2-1,CASSPLADNEQFF,TGTGCCAGCTCACCACTAGCGGACAATGAGCAGTTCTTC
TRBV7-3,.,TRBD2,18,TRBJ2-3,CASSFHPGLAGSTDTQYF,TGTGCCAGCAGCTTCCATCCCGGACTAGCGGGGAGCACAGATACGCAGTATTTT
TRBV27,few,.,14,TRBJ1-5,CASSLFSPDQPQHF,TGTGCCAGCAGTTTATTCAGTCCCGATCAGCCCCAGCATTTT
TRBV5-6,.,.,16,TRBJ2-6,CASSLGPSSGANVLTF,TGTGCCAGCAGCTTGGGACCTAGCTCTGGGGCCAACGTCCTGACTTTC